Reported below is one TCR beta chain. The data derive from a study of T-cell reconstitution after alpha-beta-depleted transplantation in children. Construction of the TCRbeta library involved unique molecular identifiers. TCRdb ran MiXCR on the PCR reads and lists one entry per CDR3 protein. The table lists hundreds of thousands of distinct CDR3 sequences, approximately 15% of them singletons. Looked up from germline, CDR1 is SNHLY and CDR2 is FYNNEI. This CDR3 comprises 12 residues. V lost 6 bases and J lost 9, with 12 bases in between. This TCR derives from a human donor who donated a stem cell graft to a child with acute myeloid leukemia. This sample comprised PBMCs from the stem cell graft donor, obtained from the stem cell graft. The V and J genes are TRBV2 and TRBJ2-1, with TRBD2 as a possible D gene (6 bases). The CDR3 DNA follows: TGTGCCAGCAGAGGCGGGGCGGGTGAGCAGTTCTTC. It yields the protein CASRGGAGEQFF.